Listed below are T cell receptor beta chains from one sample, sequenced in a study of control samples from healthy donors and cancer patients. Profiling relied on immunoSEQ multiplex PCR, and the TCRdb table lists in-frame clones only, not all of them. The sample contains about 28,000 clones, 80% to 90% of which appear only once. Sequencing was done on a sample of PBMCs. Source of these receptors: a woman in her thirties or forties with lung cancer. Both conserved end residues are part of each CDR3. A D gene is named only where the DNA matches it firmly.

D	V	CDR3
NA	TRBV11-3	CASSLVQLKNTEAFF
NA	TRBV6-5	CASSQAAGNTIYF
NA	TRBV7-3	CASSLTVYNEQFF
TRBD1	TRBV11-2	CASSPSNRGYNSPLHF
NA	TRBV5-1	CASSWRTEKTEAFF
TRBD2	TRBV10-3	CAISRLAEYNEQFF
NA	TRBV5-6	CASSSGGYGYTF
NA	TRBV5-8	CASGKRNNQPQHF
NA	TRBV20-1	CSASRVYLGNEQFF
NA	TRBV28	CASSSQGPTGYTF
NA	TRBV19	CASTIRGGGYTF
TRBD1	TRBV6-5	CASSGTGIGANVLTF
NA	TRBV5-1	CASSIGWTRSYNSPLHF
NA	TRBV5-8	CASSLRTVDGYTF
NA	TRBV6-4	CASSEYRENSPLHF
TRBD2	TRBV5-5	CASSPLAGDYNEQFF
NA	TRBV5-1	CASRTDSSYEQYF
NA	TRBV4-1	CASSQGPDNYNSPLHF
NA	TRBV7-6	CASSPVETQYF
NA	TRBV11-2	CASSPHARDTYGYTF
NA	TRBV5-1	CASSDTGSSGNTIYF
NA	TRBV7-2	CASSPVSLGSYGYTF
TRBD1	TRBV6-5	CASRTTGPNTEAFF
NA	TRBV27	CASSLRQNLRNEQFF
NA	TRBV2	CASSTPGTAGAALHF
NA	TRBV3-1/TRBV3-2	CASSSTNEKLFF
TRBD1	TRBV28	CASSTDREWETEAFF
NA	TRBV5-5	CASSLERGMPGGYTF
TRBD1	TRBV6-5	CASSPWGQGIYGYTF
NA	TRBV6-5	CASSYSFSGANVLTF
NA	TRBV12-3/TRBV12-4	CASSPPTDEKLFF
TRBD1	TRBV11-3	CASSLEGQGTGELFF
NA	TRBV7-9	CASSLRGEGTEAFF
NA	TRBV11-2	CASSFGGTNIQYF
NA	TRBV2	CARGVLQGMNTEAFF
TRBD1	TRBV3-1/TRBV3-2	CASSPGPGTGREQFF
NA	TRBV19	CASSMAAYNSPLHF
NA	TRBV12-3/TRBV12-4	CASSPTMGPEAFF
TRBD1	TRBV19	CASSTPRTGYQPQHF
NA	TRBV5-1	CASSPGIWTEAFF
NA	TRBV18	CASSPATAAYEQYF
TRBD1	TRBV11-2	CASSLSTGGYNEQFF